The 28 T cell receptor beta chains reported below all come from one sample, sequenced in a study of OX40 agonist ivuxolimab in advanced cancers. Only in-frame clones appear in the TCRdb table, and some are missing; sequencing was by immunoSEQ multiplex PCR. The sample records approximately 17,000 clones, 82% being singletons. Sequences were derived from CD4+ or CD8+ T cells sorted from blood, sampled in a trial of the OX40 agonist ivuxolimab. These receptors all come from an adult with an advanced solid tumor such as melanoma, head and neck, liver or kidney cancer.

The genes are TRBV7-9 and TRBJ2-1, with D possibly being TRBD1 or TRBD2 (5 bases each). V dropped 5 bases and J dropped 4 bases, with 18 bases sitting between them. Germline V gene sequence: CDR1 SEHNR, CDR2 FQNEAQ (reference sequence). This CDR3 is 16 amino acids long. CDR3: CASSRFSGTVYNEQFF. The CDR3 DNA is TGTGCCAGCAGCCGATTTTCAGGGACCGTTTACAATGAGCAGTTCTTC.

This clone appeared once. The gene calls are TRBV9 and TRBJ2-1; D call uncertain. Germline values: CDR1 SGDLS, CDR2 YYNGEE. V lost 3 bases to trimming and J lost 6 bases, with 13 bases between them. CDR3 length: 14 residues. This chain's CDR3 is CASSERPLPNEQFF. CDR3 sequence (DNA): TGTGCCAGCAGCGAGAGGCCCCTGCCCAATGAGCAGTTCTTC.

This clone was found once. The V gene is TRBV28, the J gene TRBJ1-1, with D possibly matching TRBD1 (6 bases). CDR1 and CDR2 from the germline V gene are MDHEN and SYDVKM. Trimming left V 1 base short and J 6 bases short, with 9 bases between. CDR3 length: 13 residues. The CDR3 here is CASSLSRGAEAFF. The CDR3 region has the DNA TGTGCCAGCAGTTTATCCAGGGGAGCTGAAGCTTTCTTT. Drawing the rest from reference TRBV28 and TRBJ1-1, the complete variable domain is DVKVTQSSRYLVKRTGEKVFLECVQDMDHENMFWYRQDPGLGLRLIYFSYDVKMKEKGDIPEGYSVSREKKERFSLILESASTNQTSMYLCASSLSRGAEAFFGQGTRLTVV.

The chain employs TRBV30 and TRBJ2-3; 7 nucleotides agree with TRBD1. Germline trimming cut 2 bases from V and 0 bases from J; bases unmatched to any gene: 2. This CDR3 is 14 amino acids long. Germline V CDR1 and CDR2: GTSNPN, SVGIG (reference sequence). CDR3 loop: CAWSLGQSTDTQYF. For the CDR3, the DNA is TGTGCCTGGAGTCTGGGACAGAGCACAGATACGCAGTATTTT.

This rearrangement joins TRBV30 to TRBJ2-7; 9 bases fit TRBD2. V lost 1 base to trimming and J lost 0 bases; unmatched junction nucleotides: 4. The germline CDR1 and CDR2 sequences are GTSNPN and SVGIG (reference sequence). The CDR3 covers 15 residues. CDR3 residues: CAWSALAGRSYEQYF. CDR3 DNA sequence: TGTGCCTGGAGTGCCCTAGCGGGACGCTCCTACGAGCAGTACTTC.

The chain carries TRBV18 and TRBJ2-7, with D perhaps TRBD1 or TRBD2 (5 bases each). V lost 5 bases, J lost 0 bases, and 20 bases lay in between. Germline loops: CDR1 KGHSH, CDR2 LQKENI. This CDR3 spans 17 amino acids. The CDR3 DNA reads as TGTGCCAGCTCAAACTCGCGTGGGGGTGCTAGCTCCTACGAGCAGTACTTC. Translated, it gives CASSNSRGGASSYEQYF.

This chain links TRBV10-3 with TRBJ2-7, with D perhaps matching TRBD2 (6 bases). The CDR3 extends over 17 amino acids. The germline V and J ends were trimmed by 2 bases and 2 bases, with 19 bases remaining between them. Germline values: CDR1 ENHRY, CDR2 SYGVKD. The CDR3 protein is CAISEPAAISGAYEQYF. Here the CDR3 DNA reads TGTGCCATCAGTGAGCCGGCCGCTATTAGCGGTGCCTACGAGCAGTACTTC.

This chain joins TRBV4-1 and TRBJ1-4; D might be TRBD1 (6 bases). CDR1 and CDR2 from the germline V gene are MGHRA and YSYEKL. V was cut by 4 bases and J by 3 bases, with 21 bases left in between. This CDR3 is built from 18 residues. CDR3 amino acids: CASSPTTQRGAANEKLFF. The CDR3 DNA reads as TGCGCCAGCAGCCCAACCACCCAAAGGGGGGCAGCTAATGAAAAACTGTTTTTT.

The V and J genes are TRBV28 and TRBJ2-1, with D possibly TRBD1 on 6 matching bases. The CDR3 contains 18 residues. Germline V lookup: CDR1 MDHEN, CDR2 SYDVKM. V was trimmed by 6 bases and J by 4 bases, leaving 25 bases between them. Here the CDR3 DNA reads TGTGCCAGCAGGGGCGGTGGGGGCCCCCCTAGGGGGTACAATGAGCAGTTCTTC. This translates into CASRGGGGPPRGYNEQFF. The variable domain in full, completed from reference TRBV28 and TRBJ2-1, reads DVKVTQSSRYLVKRTGEKVFLECVQDMDHENMFWYRQDPGLGLRLIYFSYDVKMKEKGDIPEGYSVSREKKERFSLILESASTNQTSMYLCASRGGGGPPRGYNEQFFGPGTRLTVL.

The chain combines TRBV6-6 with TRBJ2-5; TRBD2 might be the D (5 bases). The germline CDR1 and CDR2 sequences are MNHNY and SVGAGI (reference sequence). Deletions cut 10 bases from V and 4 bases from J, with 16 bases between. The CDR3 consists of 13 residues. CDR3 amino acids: CATRREGTETQYF. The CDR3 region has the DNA TGTGCCACGCGCCGGGAAGGTACAGAGACCCAGTACTTC.

The CDR3 DNA is TGTGCCAGCAGCCCCTGGACAGGGGCGGGCACCGGGGAGCTGTTTTTT. It encodes CASSPWTGAGTGELFF. The chain employs TRBV7-2 and TRBJ2-2, with 9 nucleotides matching TRBD1. The CDR3 totals 16 residues. Per germline, CDR1 SGHTA and CDR2 FQGNSA. V gave up 5 bases and J gave up 4 bases; unmatched junction bases: 8.

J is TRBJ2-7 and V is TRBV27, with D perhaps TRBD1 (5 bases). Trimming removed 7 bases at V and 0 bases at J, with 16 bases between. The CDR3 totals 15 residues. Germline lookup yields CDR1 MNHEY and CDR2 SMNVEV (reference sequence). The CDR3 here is CASKGMSTDSYEQYF. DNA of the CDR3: TGTGCCAGCAAGGGAATGTCGACAGACTCCTACGAGCAGTACTTC.

The CDR3 reads CASISPSRVVEQFF. CDR3 in DNA: TGTGCCAGCATATCCCCTTCGAGGGTCGTTGAGCAGTTCTTC. V gene TRBV28 combines with J gene TRBJ2-1; D is possibly TRBD2 (5 bases). Looked up from germline, CDR1 is MDHEN and CDR2 is SYDVKM. The CDR3 runs to 14 residues. V lost 7 bases and J 9 bases, leaving 19 bases between the germline ends.

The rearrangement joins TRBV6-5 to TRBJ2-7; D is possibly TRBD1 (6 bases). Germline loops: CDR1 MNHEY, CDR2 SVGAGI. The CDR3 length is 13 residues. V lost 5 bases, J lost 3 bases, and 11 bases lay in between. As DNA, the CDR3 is TGTGCCAGCAGTAAAAGGACAGACTACGAGCAGTACTTC. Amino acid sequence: CASSKRTDYEQYF.

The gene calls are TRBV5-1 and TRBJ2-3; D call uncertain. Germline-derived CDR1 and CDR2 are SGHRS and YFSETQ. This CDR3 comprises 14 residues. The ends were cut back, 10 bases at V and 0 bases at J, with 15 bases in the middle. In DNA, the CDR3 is TGCGCCTCTTCTCCCAGATTTAGCACAGATACGCAGTATTTT. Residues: CASSPRFSTDTQYF.

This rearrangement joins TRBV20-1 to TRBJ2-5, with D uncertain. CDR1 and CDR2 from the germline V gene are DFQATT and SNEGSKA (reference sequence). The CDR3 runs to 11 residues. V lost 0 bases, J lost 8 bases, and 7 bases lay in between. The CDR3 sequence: CSARDPPTQYF. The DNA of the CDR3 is TGCAGTGCTAGAGATCCCCCAACCCAGTACTTC.

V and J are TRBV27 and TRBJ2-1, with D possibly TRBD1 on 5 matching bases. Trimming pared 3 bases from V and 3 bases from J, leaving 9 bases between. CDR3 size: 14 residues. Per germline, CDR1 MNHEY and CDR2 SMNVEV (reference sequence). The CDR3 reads CASSLGTGYNEQFF. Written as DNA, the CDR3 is TGTGCCAGCAGTTTGGGCACAGGCTACAATGAGCAGTTCTTC.

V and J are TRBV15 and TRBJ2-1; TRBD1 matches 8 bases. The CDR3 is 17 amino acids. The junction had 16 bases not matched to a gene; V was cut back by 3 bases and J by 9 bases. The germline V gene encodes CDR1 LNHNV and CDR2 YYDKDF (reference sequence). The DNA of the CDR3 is TGTGCCACCAGCAGCCCGCACCGGGACAGGATGTCAGGTGAGCAGTTCTTC. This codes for CATSSPHRDRMSGEQFF.

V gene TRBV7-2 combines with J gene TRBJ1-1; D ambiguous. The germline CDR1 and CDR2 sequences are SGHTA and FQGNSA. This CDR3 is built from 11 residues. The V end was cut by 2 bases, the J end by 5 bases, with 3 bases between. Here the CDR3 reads CASSLRTEAFF. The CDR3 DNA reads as TGTGCCAGCAGCTTACGGACTGAAGCTTTCTTT. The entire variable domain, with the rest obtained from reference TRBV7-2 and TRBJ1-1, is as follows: GAGVSQSPSNKVTEKGKDVELRCDPISGHTALYWYRQSLGQGLEFLIYFQGNSAPDKSGLPSDRFSAERTGGSVSTLTIQRTQQEDSAVYLCASSLRTEAFFGQGTRLTVV.

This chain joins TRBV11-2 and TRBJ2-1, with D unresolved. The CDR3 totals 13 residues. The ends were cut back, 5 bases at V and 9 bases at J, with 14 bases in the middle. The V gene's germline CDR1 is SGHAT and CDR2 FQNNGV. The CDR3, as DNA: TGTGCCAGCAGCCGATCGCAGGTTGGTGAGCAGTTCTTC. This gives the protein CASSRSQVGEQFF.

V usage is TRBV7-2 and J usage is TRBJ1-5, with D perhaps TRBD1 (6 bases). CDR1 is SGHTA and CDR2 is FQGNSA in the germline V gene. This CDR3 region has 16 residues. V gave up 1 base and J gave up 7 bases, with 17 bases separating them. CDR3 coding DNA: TGTGCCAGCAGCTTAGTAGGGGGGGCGCAGGGGCAGCCCCAGCATTTT. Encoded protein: CASSLVGGAQGQPQHF. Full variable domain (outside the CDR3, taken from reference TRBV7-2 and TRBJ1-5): GAGVSQSPSNKVTEKGKDVELRCDPISGHTALYWYRQSLGQGLEFLIYFQGNSAPDKSGLPSDRFSAERTGGSVSTLTIQRTQQEDSAVYLCASSLVGGAQGQPQHFGDGTRLSIL.

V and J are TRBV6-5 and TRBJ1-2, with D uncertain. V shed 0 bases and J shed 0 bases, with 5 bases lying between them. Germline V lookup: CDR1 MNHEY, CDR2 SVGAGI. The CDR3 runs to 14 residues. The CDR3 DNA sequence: TGTGCCAGCAGTTACTCCTCCGCTAACTATGGCTACACCTTC. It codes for CASSYSSANYGYTF.

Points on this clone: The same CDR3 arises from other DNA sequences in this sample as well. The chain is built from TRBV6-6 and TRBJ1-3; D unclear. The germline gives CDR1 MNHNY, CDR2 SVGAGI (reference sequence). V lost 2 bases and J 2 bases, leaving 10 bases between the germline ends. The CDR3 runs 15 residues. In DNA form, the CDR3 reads TGTGCCAGCAGTTACGAGGGCAAGCCTGGAAACACCATATATTTT. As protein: CASSYEGKPGNTIYF.

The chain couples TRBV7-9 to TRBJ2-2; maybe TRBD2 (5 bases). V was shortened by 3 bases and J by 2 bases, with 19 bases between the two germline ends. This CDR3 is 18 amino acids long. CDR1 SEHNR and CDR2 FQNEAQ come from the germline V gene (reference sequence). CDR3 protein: CASSFLGWSGFNTGELFF. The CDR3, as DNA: TGTGCCAGCAGCTTTTTGGGCTGGTCGGGGTTTAACACCGGGGAGCTGTTTTTT.

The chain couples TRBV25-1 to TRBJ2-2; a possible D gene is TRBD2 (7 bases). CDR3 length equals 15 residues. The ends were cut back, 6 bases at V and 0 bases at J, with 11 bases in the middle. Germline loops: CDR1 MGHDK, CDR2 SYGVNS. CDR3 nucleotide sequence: TGTGCCAGCAGGAGGGGGGGGCCGAACACCGGGGAGCTGTTTTTT. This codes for CASRRGGPNTGELFF.

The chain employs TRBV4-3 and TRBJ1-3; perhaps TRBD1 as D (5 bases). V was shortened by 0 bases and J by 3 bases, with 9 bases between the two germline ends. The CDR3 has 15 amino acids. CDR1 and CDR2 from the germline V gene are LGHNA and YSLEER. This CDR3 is CASSQDGGIGNTIYF. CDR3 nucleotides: TGCGCCAGCAGCCAAGACGGGGGGATTGGAAACACCATATATTTT.

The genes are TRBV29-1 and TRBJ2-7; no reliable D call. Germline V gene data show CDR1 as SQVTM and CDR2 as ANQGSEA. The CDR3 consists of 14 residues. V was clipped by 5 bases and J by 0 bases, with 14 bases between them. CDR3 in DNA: TGCAGCGTTCGGGCGCGACCGAGCTCCTACGAGCAGTACTTC. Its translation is CSVRARPSSYEQYF.

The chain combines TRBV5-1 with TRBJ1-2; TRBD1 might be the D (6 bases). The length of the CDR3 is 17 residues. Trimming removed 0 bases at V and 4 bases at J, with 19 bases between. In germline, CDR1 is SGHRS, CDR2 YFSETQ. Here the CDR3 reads CASSLVPPTTGTYGYTF. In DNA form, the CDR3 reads TGCGCCAGCAGCTTGGTCCCCCCAACTACAGGGACCTATGGCTACACCTTC.